One TCR beta chain is described in this entry. Its cognate antigen has yet to be identified. No base-level quality is on record; no much larger clone is a single base apart. Instead of sorted cells or RNA, genomic DNA extracted from peripheral blood served as the source for amplifying TCR beta rearrangements. From its cysteine to its phenylalanine, the CDR3 spans 13 amino acids. Just CDR3 DNA is preserved here, 39 bases in frame from base 1. Sequences LNHDA (CDR1) and SQIVND (CDR2) are obtained from the germline V gene (reference sequence). V is clipped by 7 bases and J by 8 bases, and the sequence between their germline boundaries is 14 bases long. Multiplex touch-down PCR with a mixed TRB-A/B primer pool was used to amplify rearranged TRB sequences covering the V, D and J segments. Illumina adapters and sample indices were attached to the amplicons through two consecutive PCR reactions run with Phusion HS II polymerase. Amplicons were gel-purified with the NucleoSpin Gel and PCR Clean-up kit, then checked with Qubit and an Agilent 2100 Bioanalyzer. Sequencing of libraries was carried out on an Illumina MiSeq in 600-cycle, single-indexed, paired-end runs. Turning to the authors' computational methods: Processing of the TRB sequences was carried out with MiXCR versions 2.12 and 3.0.5. Each unique CDR3 nucleotide sequence was counted as one clone, and only productive sequences with at least two reads were retained. The repertoire metrics were Shannon diversity, evenness, clonality (calculated as one minus evenness), and diversity profiles parameterized by alpha from 0 to 5. The IGoR algorithm was used to calculate generation probabilities of clones in the paired pre- and post-chemotherapy samples. Clones were called with MiXCR by TCRdb after fastp trimmed the public reads at Q25, and only in-frame beta chains were retained. CDR3 protein duplicates are merged, each entry listing the most common genes and DNA. TCRdb assigned the V and J calls; the authors' analysis was not used. This sample lists some 5,000 distinct CDR3 sequences; less than 50% were detected once. Roughly 50% of the sample is in the top ten clones.

This entry is derived from a study of T cell repertoires in aging, cancer and after chemotherapy (dated by TCRdb to the late 2010s). As for the study more broadly: Six donor age groups were covered, ranging from 30 or younger up to 70 or older, and each group contained at least three individuals. TCR repertoires from healthy donor controls were recorded over periods of several months to years and showed clear clonal overlap between repeated samplings. In total, the full dataset held about 9 million TCR reads. To look at immunoaging and at how T cells reconstitute after chemotherapy, the study profiled TCR beta repertoires in peripheral blood from both healthy donors and cancer patients. A cohort of some 210 cancer patients (more than 90 with hematological and around 130 with solid cancers) was assembled, and 95 to 100 healthy donors were included as a reference group. The paper as a whole reports these results and caveats: Significantly lower blood TCR diversity and higher clonality were observed in untreated patients with hematological or solid cancers than in age-matched healthy donors. According to the authors, the repertoire data do not permit conclusions about immunological memory after chemotherapy. Median generation probability increased over the chemotherapy interval in both cancer cohorts, suggesting repertoire reconstitution through rebound thymic output. In healthy donors, the decline in TCR diversity with age was mainly explained by loss of richness, whereas in cancer patients loss of evenness was also found to contribute.

The sample was blood. This clonotype originated in a human donor in good health. The chain employs TRBV19 and TRBJ1-4; possibly the D gene is TRBD1, per 6 matching bases. The DNA sequence follows: TGTGCCAGTAAAGGAACAGGGAGGGAAAAACTGTTTTTT. It translates as CASKGTGREKLFF.